These T cell receptor beta chains were read from a single sample in a study of blood T cells in healthy people across ages. TCRdb ran MiXCR on the 5' RACE reads and lists one entry per CDR3 protein. The sample yields approximately 580,000 distinct CDR3 sequences, under 30% seen once. Separately, the same data were catalogued under a study of T cells of mothers and their children.

The specimen sequenced was blood. The source is a boy aged 5-17 years in good health. Each CDR3 is given with its conserved first and last residue. The D gene is left open where the match is weak. Size values are once, few and many counts, or a class for expanded clones, and some rows have none.

V,D,J,size,CDR3,DNA
TRBV6-2/TRBV6-3,-,TRBJ2-4,-,CASSYLKAKTIQYF,TGTGCCAGCAGTTACTTAAAAGCCAAAACCATTCAGTACTTC
TRBV28,-,TRBJ1-1,few,CASSPSQGWFTEAFF,TGTGCCAGCAGTCCCTCACAGGGCTGGTTCACTGAAGCTTTCTTT
TRBV25-1,TRBD1,TRBJ2-2,few,CASSDPGQGSGELFF,TGTGCCAGCAGTGACCCGGGACAGGGTTCGGGGGAGCTGTTTTTT
TRBV7-9,-,TRBJ1-3,once,CASSLSVVPGNTIYF,TGTGCCAGCAGCTTAAGTGTGGTACCTGGAAACACCATATATTTT
TRBV4-1,TRBD2,TRBJ2-7,few,CASSSTLGLAHYEQYF,TGCGCCAGCAGTTCGACCCTGGGACTAGCGCACTACGAGCAGTACTTC
TRBV20-1,TRBD2,TRBJ2-3,few,CSAPRREGKDTQYF,TGCAGTGCCCCGAGGCGGGAGGGGAAGGATACGCAGTATTTT
TRBV6-4,TRBD2,TRBJ2-1,few,CASKPGTSGNEQFF,TGTGCCAGCAAACCCGGGACTAGCGGCAATGAGCAGTTCTTC
TRBV7-9,-,TRBJ2-2,few,CASSYMEGGELFF,TGTGCCAGCAGTTACATGGAGGGCGGGGAGCTGTTTTTT
TRBV6-5,TRBD2,TRBJ2-3,-,CASSYGLGSDTQYF,TGTGCCAGCAGCTACGGACTAGGCTCAGATACGCAGTATTTT
TRBV24-1,TRBD1,TRBJ2-7,-,CATSDSGTGLYEQYF,TGTGCCACCAGTGATTCGGGGACAGGGTTATACGAGCAGTACTTC
TRBV5-1,-,TRBJ2-7,few,CASSFDTSSYEQYF,TGCGCCAGCAGCTTCGACACTAGCTCCTACGAGCAGTACTTC
TRBV4-3,TRBD2,TRBJ2-1,few,CASSQSSGGAAYNEQFF,TGCGCCAGCAGCCAATCTAGCGGGGGGGCGGCCTACAATGAGCAGTTCTTC
TRBV7-2,TRBD2,TRBJ2-5,-,CASSTRLAGGILETQYF,TGTGCCAGCAGCACCCGACTAGCGGGAGGGATTTTAGAGACCCAGTACTTC
TRBV20-1,-,TRBJ2-5,-,CSAGRGTEETQYF,TGCAGTGCTGGGAGGGGGACAGAGGAGACCCAGTACTTC
TRBV14,TRBD1,TRBJ2-7,few,CASSQESIGQGPYEQYF,TGTGCCAGCAGCCAAGAATCAATAGGACAGGGACCCTACGAGCAGTACTTC
TRBV15,-,TRBJ2-4,few,CATSRDGAGSGIQYF,TGTGCCACCAGCAGAGATGGGGCAGGGTCGGGCATTCAGTACTTC
TRBV29-1,TRBD1,TRBJ2-1,few,CGVDEGARGSDEQFF,TGCGGCGTTGATGAGGGGGCCAGAGGGAGCGATGAGCAGTTCTTC
TRBV7-2,-,TRBJ1-1,once,CASSPLSVRFTEAFF,TGTGCCAGCAGCCCCCTCTCAGTTAGGTTCACTGAAGCTTTCTTT
TRBV6-2/TRBV6-3,-,TRBJ1-5,few,CASSYSGETSNQPQHF,TGTGCCAGCAGTTACTCTGGGGAGACCAGCAATCAGCCCCAGCATTTT
TRBV25-1,TRBD2,TRBJ2-3,few,CASGAPGASGGYF,TGTGCCAGCGGGGCCCCGGGGGCTAGCGGGGGTTATTTT
TRBV4-3,-,TRBJ1-2,-,CASSPQRRDFNYGYTF,TGCGCCAGCAGCCCCCAACGGAGGGATTTTAACTATGGCTACACCTTC
TRBV4-1,TRBD1,TRBJ2-1,-,CASSQDRVQRQGIYEQFF,TGCGCCAGCAGCCAAGATAGGGTTCAAAGACAGGGTATCTATGAGCAGTTCTTC
TRBV28,-,TRBJ2-7,many,CASSLYGTNSYEQYF,TGTGCCAGCAGTTTATACGGGACCAACTCCTACGAGCAGTACTTC
TRBV6-2/TRBV6-3,-,TRBJ2-7,-,CASSDSPLSYEQYF,TGTGCCAGCAGCGACAGTCCGCTTTCCTACGAGCAGTACTTC
TRBV9,-,TRBJ2-2,few,CASSGSRDTGELFF,TGTGCCAGCAGCGGAAGCAGGGATACCGGGGAGCTGTTTTTT
TRBV28,TRBD1,TRBJ1-1,-,CASSEPGGPNTEAFF,TGCGCCAGCAGTGAGCCAGGGGGCCCGAACACTGAAGCTTTCTTT
TRBV20-1,-,TRBJ2-1,few,CSAGERAGEQFF,TGCAGTGCTGGAGAACGAGCAGGTGAGCAGTTCTTC
TRBV7-3,TRBD2,TRBJ2-5,few,CASSSGTSGKETQYF,TGTGCCAGCAGCTCCGGGACTAGCGGGAAAGAGACCCAGTACTTC
TRBV20-1,-,TRBJ2-1,-,CSARVLNEQFF,TGCAGTGCTAGAGTCCTCAATGAGCAGTTCTTC
TRBV7-2,-,TRBJ2-3,-,CASSPREARTTRDTQYF,TGTGCCAGCAGCCCGAGAGAGGCAAGGACTACACGAGATACGCAGTATTTT
TRBV12-5,-,TRBJ2-3,few,CASGLVLSLSTDTQYF,TGTGCTAGTGGTTTGGTACTTAGCCTAAGCACAGATACGCAGTATTTT
TRBV15,-,TRBJ2-5,few,CATSTTRGQETQYF,TGTGCCACCAGCACGACGCGGGGCCAAGAGACCCAGTACTTC
TRBV6-4,TRBD2,TRBJ2-3,many,CASRLAGGSTDTQYF,TGTGCCAGCAGACTAGCGGGGGGGAGCACAGATACGCAGTATTTT
TRBV7-8,TRBD1,TRBJ2-5,-,CASSLDRGNMGETQYF,TGTGCCAGCAGCTTAGACAGGGGGAACATGGGGGAGACCCAGTACTTC
TRBV5-1,-,TRBJ2-5,-,CASSLTGKKGTQYF,TGCGCCAGCAGTCTGACCGGGAAAAAGGGGACCCAGTACTTC
TRBV7-3,TRBD1,TRBJ2-2,-,CASSADRANTGELFF,TGTGCCAGCAGCGCGGACAGGGCGAACACCGGGGAGCTGTTTTTT
TRBV5-1,TRBD1,TRBJ1-6,-,CASSFSGGNSPLHF,TGCGCCAGCAGCTTCTCAGGGGGTAATTCACCCCTCCACTTT
TRBV4-3,-,TRBJ1-5,few,CASSQDRAGTGQPQHF,TGCGCCAGCAGCCAAGATCGGGCAGGGACGGGACAGCCCCAGCATTTT
TRBV2,-,TRBJ2-1,many,CASSRSGGGNEQFF,TGTGCCAGCTCGAGAAGCGGAGGGGGCAATGAGCAGTTCTTC
TRBV10-1,TRBD1,TRBJ2-5,few,CARRDREKKGGETQYF,TGCGCCAGAAGGGACAGGGAAAAGAAGGGGGGAGAGACCCAGTACTTC